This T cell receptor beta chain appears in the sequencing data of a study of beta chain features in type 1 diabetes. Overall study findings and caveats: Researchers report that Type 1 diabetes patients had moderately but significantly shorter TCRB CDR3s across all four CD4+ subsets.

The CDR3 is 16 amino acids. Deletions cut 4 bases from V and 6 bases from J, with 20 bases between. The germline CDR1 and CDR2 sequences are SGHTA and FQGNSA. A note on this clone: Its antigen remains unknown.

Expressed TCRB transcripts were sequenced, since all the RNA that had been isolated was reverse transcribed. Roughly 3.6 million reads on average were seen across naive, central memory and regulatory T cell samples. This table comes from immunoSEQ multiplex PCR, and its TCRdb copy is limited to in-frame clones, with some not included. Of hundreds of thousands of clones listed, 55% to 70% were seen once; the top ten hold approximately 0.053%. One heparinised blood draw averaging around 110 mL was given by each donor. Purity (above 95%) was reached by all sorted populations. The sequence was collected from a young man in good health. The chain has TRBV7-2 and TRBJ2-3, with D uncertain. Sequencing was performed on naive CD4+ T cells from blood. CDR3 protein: CASSSQDPRKRDTQYF. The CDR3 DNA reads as TGTGCCAGCAGCTCCCAGGACCCGCGAAAGAGGGATACGCAGTATTTT.